This T cell receptor beta chain was sequenced in a study of T cell responses to AZD1222 COVID-19 vaccine. V lost 0 bases, J lost 0 bases, and 6 bases lay in between. CDR1 is SEHNR and CDR2 is FQNEAQ in the germline V gene (reference sequence). CDR3 length: 15 amino acids. Using immunoSEQ multiplex PCR, the repertoire was profiled, and TCRdb retains in-frame clones only, with some absent. The table lists 100,000 to 150,000 clones, roughly nine tenths of them singletons. V and J are TRBV7-9 and TRBJ2-1; D not resolved. The sequencing here drew on peripheral blood, taken on day 0 of AZD1222 vaccination. The sequence derives from an adult in good health. CDR3 coding DNA: TGTGCCAGCAGCTTAGCAGGGAACTCCTACAATGAGCAGTTCTTC. This translates into CASSLAGNSYNEQFF.